A selection of T cell receptor beta chains follows, all from one sample in a study of blood T cell repertoires in COVID-19. Here immunoSEQ multiplex PCR was the method, and the copy in TCRdb shows in-frame clones only, minus some. The profile shows roughly 100,000 clones, 87% of them singletons. Sample: peripheral blood. The source of these receptors is a woman in her forties or fifties with COVID-19, enrolled during active disease. Both conserved end residues are part of each CDR3. A D gene is named only where the DNA matches it firmly. Rows may omit the clone size; those that give it use once, few, many or a size class.

clone_size,v_call,d_call,j_call,cdr3_aa,cdr3_nt
.,TRBV11-2,.,TRBJ2-1,CASSYNYNEQFF,TGTGCCAGCAGCTATAACTACAATGAGCAGTTCTTC
few,TRBV25-1,TRBD1,TRBJ1-4,CASRWTGGDEKLFF,TGTGCCAGCAGATGGACAGGGGGCGACGAAAAACTGTTTTTT
.,TRBV6-2/TRBV6-3,.,TRBJ2-7,CASSIPPGTLSYEQYF,TGTGCCAGCAGTATCCCCCCCGGGACACTCTCCTACGAGCAGTACTTC
.,TRBV6-5,TRBD1,TRBJ1-4,CASSYLGQANEKLFF,TGTGCCAGCAGTTACCTGGGACAGGCAAATGAAAAACTGTTTTTT
.,TRBV19,.,TRBJ2-7,CAVDSGVPYEQYF,TGTGCCGTGGATTCAGGCGTCCCCTACGAGCAGTACTTC
few,TRBV19,.,TRBJ2-1,CASSSRGSEQFF,TGTGCCAGTAGTAGTCGGGGTAGTGAGCAGTTCTTC
.,TRBV9,TRBD1,TRBJ2-3,CASSVGVGDSTTDTQYF,TGTGCCAGCAGCGTAGGGGTCGGGGACAGTACCACAGATACGCAGTATTTT
.,TRBV4-2,TRBD2,TRBJ2-7,CASSQEGRGLAAYEQYF,TGTGCCAGCAGCCAAGAAGGGCGAGGACTAGCAGCCTACGAGCAGTACTTC
.,TRBV7-2,.,TRBJ2-4,CASSLETRHIQYF,TGTGCCAGCAGCTTAGAAACTAGGCACATTCAGTACTTC
.,TRBV4-2,TRBD2,TRBJ2-1,CASSQVVAGGPYNEQFF,TGTGCCAGCAGCCAAGTTGTAGCGGGGGGACCCTACAATGAGCAGTTCTTC
few,TRBV24-1,TRBD1,TRBJ2-2,CATSDRDRWNTGELFF,TGTGCCACCAGTGATCGGGACAGATGGAACACCGGGGAGCTGTTTTTT
.,TRBV7-2,.,TRBJ1-5,CASSPDSGTQHF,TGTGCCAGCAGCCCGGACAGCGGAACCCAGCATTTT
.,TRBV9,TRBD1,TRBJ2-7,CASSVEGRTGGYEQYF,TGTGCCAGCAGCGTAGAGGGGCGGACAGGGGGGTACGAGCAGTACTTC
few,TRBV7-9,.,TRBJ1-1,CASSIVPYGSNTEAFF,TGTGCCAGCAGCATCGTCCCTTACGGGTCGAACACTGAAGCTTTCTTT
.,TRBV5-8,.,TRBJ2-5,CASSLSILEETQYF,TGTGCCAGCAGCTTGTCAATCCTAGAAGAGACCCAGTACTTC
.,TRBV5-5,.,TRBJ1-2,CASSFERGNYGYTF,TGTGCCAGCAGCTTCGAGAGGGGGAACTATGGCTACACCTTC
.,TRBV30,TRBD1,TRBJ1-6,CAYGTDNSPLHF,TGTGCTTACGGGACAGACAATTCACCCCTCCACTTT
.,TRBV6-2/TRBV6-3,TRBD1,TRBJ1-5,CASSEGQVVNQPQHF,TGTGCCAGCAGTGAGGGACAGGTAGTCAATCAGCCCCAGCATTTT
.,TRBV19,TRBD1,TRBJ1-6,CASRTPGGGNSPLHF,TGTGCCAGTAGAACCCCAGGGGGCGGTAATTCACCCCTCCACTTT
once,TRBV25-1,.,TRBJ1-6,CASSRGPYNSPLHF,TGTGCCAGCAGCCGCGGGCCCTATAATTCACCCCTCCACTTT
.,TRBV19,TRBD1,TRBJ1-1,CASSPTGVTEAFF,TGTGCCAGTAGTCCGACAGGGGTCACTGAAGCTTTCTTT
once,TRBV6-5,TRBD2,TRBJ2-7,CASSSTGLAGREQYF,TGTGCCAGCAGTTCAACGGGACTAGCGGGTCGCGAGCAGTACTTC
.,TRBV27,TRBD1,TRBJ1-1,CASSATGVTEAFF,TGTGCCAGCAGTGCAACAGGGGTCACTGAAGCTTTCTTT
.,TRBV6-2/TRBV6-3,TRBD1,TRBJ1-1,CASSRSTGATEAFF,TGTGCCAGCAGTCGTTCTACAGGGGCCACTGAAGCTTTCTTT
.,TRBV20-1,TRBD2,TRBJ2-1,CSASQEGGPNNEQFF,TGCAGTGCTAGTCAGGAGGGAGGGCCTAACAATGAGCAGTTCTTC
once,TRBV6-5,.,TRBJ1-5,CASRTSRKPNQPQHF,TGTGCCAGCAGGACAAGTAGGAAACCCAATCAGCCCCAGCATTTT
.,TRBV5-1,.,TRBJ1-4,CASSSSGNEKLFF,TGCGCCAGCAGCTCATCAGGAAATGAAAAACTGTTTTTT
.,TRBV2,TRBD1,TRBJ2-5,CASSLAGGLETQYF,TGTGCCAGCAGTCTGGCAGGGGGCTTAGAGACCCAGTACTTC
.,TRBV2,TRBD1,TRBJ2-1,CASSEPGEGAVLRGEQFF,TGTGCCAGCAGTGAGCCAGGAGAGGGGGCCGTTCTTCGGGGTGAGCAGTTCTTC
once,TRBV19,TRBD1,TRBJ2-4,CASSVGGQGKNIQYF,TGTGCCAGTAGTGTAGGTGGACAGGGGAAAAACATTCAGTACTTC
.,TRBV9,.,TRBJ2-3,CASSPSVRTDTQYF,TGTGCCAGCAGCCCTAGCGTCCGCACAGATACGCAGTATTTT
.,TRBV7-2,TRBD1,TRBJ2-1,CASSLWDRGYNEQFF,TGTGCCAGCAGCTTATGGGACAGGGGTTACAATGAGCAGTTCTTC
.,TRBV7-2,TRBD1,TRBJ1-2,CARETGQGMEGYTF,TGTGCCAGGGAGACGGGACAGGGGATGGAGGGCTACACCTTC
few,TRBV30,.,TRBJ1-3,CAWSAASQGFSGNTIYF,TGTGCCTGGAGTGCCGCCTCACAGGGTTTCTCTGGAAACACCATATATTTT
.,TRBV15,TRBD1,TRBJ2-7,CATSSPGQGKYEQYF,TGTGCCACCAGCAGTCCGGGACAGGGGAAATACGAGCAGTACTTC